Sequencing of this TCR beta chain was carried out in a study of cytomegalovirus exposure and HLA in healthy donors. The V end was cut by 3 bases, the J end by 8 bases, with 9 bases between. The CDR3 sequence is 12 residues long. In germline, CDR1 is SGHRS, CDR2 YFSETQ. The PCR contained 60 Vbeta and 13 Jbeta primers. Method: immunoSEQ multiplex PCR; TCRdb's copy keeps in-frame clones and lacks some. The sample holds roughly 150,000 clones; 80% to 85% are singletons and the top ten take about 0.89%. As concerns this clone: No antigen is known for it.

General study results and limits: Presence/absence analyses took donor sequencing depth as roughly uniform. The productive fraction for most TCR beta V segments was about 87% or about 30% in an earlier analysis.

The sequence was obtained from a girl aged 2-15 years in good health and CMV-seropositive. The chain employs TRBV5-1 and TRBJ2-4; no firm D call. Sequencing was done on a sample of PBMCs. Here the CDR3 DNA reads TGCGCCAGCAGCTCCGGTCGGGACATTCAGTACTTC. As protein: CASSSGRDIQYF. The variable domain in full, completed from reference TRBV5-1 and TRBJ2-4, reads KAGVTQTPRYLIKTRGQQVTLSCSPISGHRSVSWYQQTPGQGLQFLFEYFSETQRNKGNFPGRFSGRQFSNSRSEMNVSTLELGDSALYLCASSSGRDIQYFGAGTRLSVL.